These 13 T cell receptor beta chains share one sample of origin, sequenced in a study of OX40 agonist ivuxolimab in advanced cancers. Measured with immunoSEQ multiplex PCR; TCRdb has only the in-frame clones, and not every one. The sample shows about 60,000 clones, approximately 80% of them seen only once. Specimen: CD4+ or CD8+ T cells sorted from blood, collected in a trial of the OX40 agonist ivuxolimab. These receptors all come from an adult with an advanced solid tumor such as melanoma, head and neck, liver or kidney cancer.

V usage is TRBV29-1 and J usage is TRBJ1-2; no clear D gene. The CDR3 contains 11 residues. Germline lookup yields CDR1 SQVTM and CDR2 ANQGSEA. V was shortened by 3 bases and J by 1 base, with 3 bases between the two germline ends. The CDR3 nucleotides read TGCAGCGTTGACAGTAACTATGGCTACACCTTC. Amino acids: CSVDSNYGYTF. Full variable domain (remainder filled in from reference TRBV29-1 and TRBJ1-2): SAVISQKPSRDICQRGTSLTIQCQVDSQVTMMFWYRQQPGQSLTLIATANQGSEATYESGFVIDKFPISRPNLTFSTLTVSNMSPEDSSIYLCSVDSNYGYTFGSGTRLTVV.

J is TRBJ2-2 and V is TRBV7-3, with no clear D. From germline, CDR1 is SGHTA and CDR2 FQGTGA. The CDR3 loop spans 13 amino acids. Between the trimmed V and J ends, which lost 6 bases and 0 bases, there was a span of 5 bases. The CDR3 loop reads CASRRSNTGELFF. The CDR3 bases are TGTGCCAGCAGACGCTCGAACACCGGGGAGCTGTTTTTT.

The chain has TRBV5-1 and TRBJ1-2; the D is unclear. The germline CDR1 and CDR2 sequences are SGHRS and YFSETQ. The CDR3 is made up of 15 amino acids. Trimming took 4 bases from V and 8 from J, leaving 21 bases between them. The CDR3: CASSPGMADPSGYTF. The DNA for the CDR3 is TGCGCCAGCAGCCCTGGTATGGCGGACCCCTCCGGCTACACCTTC.

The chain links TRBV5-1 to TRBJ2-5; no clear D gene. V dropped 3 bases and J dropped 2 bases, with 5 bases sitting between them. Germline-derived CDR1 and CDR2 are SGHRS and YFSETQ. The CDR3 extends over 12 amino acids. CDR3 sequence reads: CASSSQQETQYF. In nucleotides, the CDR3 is TGCGCCAGCAGCTCTCAGCAAGAGACCCAGTACTTC.

For the CDR3, the DNA is TGTGCCAGTAGTATTGGCGGTACTAACTATGGCTACACCTTC. This encodes CASSIGGTNYGYTF. This chain joins TRBV19 and TRBJ1-2, with D uncertain. The CDR3 length is 14 residues. V was shortened by 3 bases and J by 0 bases, with 8 bases between the two germline ends. The germline V gene has CDR1 LNHDA and CDR2 SQIVND (reference sequence).

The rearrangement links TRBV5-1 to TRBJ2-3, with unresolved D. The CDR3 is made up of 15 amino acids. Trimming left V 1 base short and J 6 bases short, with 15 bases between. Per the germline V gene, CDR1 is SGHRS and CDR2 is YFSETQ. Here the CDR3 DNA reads TGCGCCAGCAGCTTGTCCGGCAGGAAATATGATACGCAGTATTTT. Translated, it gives CASSLSGRKYDTQYF.

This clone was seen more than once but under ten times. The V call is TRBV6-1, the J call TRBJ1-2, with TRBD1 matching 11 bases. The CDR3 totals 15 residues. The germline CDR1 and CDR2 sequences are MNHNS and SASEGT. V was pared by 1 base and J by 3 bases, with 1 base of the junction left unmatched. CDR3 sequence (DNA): TGTGCCAGCAGTGAAGGGACAGGGGGCTACTATGGCTACACCTTC. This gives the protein CASSEGTGGYYGYTF.

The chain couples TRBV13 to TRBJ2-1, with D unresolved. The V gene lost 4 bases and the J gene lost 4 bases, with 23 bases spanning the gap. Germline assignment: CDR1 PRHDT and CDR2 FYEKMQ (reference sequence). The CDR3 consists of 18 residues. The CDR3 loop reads CASSSGSWAQTVYNEQFF. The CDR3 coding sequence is TGTGCCAGCAGCTCCGGATCTTGGGCCCAAACTGTATACAATGAGCAGTTCTTC.

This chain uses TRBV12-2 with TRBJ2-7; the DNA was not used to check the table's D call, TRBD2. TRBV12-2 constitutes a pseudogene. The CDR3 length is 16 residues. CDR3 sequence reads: CASRRRRLREGEEQYF. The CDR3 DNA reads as TGTGCAAGTCGCCGACGGAGACTACGAGAAGGTGAGGAGCAGTACTTC.

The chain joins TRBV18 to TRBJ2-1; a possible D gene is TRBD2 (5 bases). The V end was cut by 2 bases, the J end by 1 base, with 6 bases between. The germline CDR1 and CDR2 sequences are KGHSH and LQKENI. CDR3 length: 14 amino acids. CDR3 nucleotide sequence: TGTGCCAGCTCACCAGGGAGTTCCTACAATGAGCAGTTCTTC. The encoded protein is CASSPGSSYNEQFF. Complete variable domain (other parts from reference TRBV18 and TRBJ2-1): NAGVMQNPRHLVRRRGQEARLRCSPMKGHSHVYWYRQLPEEGLKFMVYLQKENIIDESGMPKERFSAEFPKEGPSILRIQQVVRGDSAAYFCASSPGSSYNEQFFGPGTRLTVL.

The CDR3 region has the DNA TGTGCCAGCAGCTTTCAGGGATGGGGCGGCTACACCTTC. Translating gives CASSFQGWGGYTF. This chain links TRBV5-8 with TRBJ1-2; D possibly corresponds to TRBD1 (5 bases). CDR3 length: 13 residues. Germline V lookup: CDR1 SGHTS, CDR2 YDEGEE. V was shortened by 2 bases and J by 8 bases, with 13 bases between the two germline ends.

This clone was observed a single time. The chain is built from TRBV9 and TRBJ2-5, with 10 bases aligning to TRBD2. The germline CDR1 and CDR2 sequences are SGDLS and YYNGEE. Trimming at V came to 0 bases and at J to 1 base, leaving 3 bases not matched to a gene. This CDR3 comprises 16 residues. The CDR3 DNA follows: TGTGCCAGCAGCGTAGGTCTAGCGGGAGTCCAAGAGACCCAGTACTTC. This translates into CASSVGLAGVQETQYF.

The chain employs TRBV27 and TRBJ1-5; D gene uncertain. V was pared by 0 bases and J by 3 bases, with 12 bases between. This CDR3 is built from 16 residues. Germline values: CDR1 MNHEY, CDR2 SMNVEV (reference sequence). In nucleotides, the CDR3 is TGTGCCAGCAGTTTATCGGGAATAGGGTACAATCAGCCCCAGCATTTT. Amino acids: CASSLSGIGYNQPQHF.